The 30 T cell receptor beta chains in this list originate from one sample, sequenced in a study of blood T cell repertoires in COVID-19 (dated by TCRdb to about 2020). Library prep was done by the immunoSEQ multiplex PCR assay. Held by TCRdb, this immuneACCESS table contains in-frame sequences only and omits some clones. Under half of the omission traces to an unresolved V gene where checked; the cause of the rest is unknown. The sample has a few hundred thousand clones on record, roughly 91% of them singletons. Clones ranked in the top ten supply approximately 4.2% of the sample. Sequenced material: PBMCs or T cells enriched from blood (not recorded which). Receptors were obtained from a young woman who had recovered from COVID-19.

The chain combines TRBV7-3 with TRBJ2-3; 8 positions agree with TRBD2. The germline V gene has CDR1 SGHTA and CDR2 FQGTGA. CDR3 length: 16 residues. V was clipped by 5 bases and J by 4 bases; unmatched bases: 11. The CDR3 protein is CASSQTVSGRADTQYF. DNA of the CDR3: TGTGCCAGCAGCCAAACCGTGAGCGGGAGAGCAGATACGCAGTATTTT.

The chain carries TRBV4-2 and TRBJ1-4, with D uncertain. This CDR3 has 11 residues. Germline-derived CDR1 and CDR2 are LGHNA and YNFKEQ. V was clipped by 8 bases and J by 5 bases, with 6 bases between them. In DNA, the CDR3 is TGTGCCAGCCGCGCAAATGAAAAACTGTTTTTT. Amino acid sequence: CASRANEKLFF.

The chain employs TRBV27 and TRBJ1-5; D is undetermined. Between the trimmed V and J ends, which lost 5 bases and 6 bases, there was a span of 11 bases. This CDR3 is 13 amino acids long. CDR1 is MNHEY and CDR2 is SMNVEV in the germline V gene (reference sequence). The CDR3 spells CASSPSSSQPQHF. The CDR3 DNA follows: TGTGCCAGCAGTCCCTCGAGTTCTCAGCCCCAGCATTTT.

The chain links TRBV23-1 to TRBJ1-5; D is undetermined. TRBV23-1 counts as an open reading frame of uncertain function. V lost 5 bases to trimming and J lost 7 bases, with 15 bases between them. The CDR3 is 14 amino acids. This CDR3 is CASSEKTAYQPQHF. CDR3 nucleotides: TGCGCCAGCAGTGAAAAGACTGCTTACCAGCCCCAGCATTTT.

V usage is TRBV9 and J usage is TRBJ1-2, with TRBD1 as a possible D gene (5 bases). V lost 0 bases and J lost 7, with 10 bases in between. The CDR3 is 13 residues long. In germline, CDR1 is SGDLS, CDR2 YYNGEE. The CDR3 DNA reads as TGTGCCAGCAGCGTAGTCCCCGGGGGTGGCTACACCTTC. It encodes CASSVVPGGGYTF.

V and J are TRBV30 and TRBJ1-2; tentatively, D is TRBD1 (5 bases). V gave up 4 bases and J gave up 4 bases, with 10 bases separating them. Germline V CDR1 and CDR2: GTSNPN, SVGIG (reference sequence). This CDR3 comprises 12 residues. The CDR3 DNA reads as TGTGCCTGGAATCAGGGCGCCTATGGCTACACCTTC. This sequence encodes CAWNQGAYGYTF. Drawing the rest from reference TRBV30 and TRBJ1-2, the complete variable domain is SQTIHQWPATLVQPVGSPLSLECTVEGTSNPNLYWYRQAAGRGLQLLFYSVGIGQISSEVPQNLSASRPQDRQFILSSKKLLLSDSGFYLCAWNQGAYGYTFGSGTRLTVV.

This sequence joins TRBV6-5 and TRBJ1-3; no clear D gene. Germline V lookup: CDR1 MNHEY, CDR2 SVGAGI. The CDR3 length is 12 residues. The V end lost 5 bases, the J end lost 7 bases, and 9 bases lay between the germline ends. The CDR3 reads CASSQRGNTIYF. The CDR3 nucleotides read TGTGCCAGCAGTCAACGGGGTAACACCATATATTTT.

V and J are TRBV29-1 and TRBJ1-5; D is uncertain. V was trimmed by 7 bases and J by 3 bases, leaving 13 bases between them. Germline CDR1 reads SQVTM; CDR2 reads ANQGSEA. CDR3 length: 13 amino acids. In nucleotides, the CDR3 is TGCAGCGCCGGGGAGGGTTTCAATCAGCCCCAGCATTTT. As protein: CSAGEGFNQPQHF.

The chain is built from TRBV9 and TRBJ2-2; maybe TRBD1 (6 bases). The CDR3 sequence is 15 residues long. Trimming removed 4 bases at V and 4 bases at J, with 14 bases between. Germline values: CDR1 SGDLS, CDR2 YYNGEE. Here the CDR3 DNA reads TGTGCCAGCAGCTCGGCAGGGGCGTTCACCGGGGAGCTGTTTTTT. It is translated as CASSSAGAFTGELFF. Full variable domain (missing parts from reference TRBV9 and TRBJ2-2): DSGVTQTPKHLITATGQRVTLRCSPRSGDLSVYWYQQSLDQGLQFLIQYYNGEERAKGNILERFSAQQFPDLHSELNLSSLELGDSALYFCASSSAGAFTGELFFGEGSRLTVL.

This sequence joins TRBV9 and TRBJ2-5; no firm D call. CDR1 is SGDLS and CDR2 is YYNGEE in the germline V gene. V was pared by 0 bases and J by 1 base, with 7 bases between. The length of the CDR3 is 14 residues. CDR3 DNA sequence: TGTGCCAGCAGCGTAGGGCGACTCCAAGAGACCCAGTACTTC. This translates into CASSVGRLQETQYF.

The CDR3 DNA sequence: TGTGCCAGTAGTACCGGGACAGGGGATGAAAAACTGTTTTTT. Its translation: CASSTGTGDEKLFF. The V call is TRBV19, the J call TRBJ1-4, with 10 nucleotides matching TRBD1. Germline V gene lookup returns CDR1 LNHDA and CDR2 SQIVND (reference sequence). With 4 bases clipped from V and 6 bases from J, the junction kept 2 bases outside the gene matches. The CDR3 consists of 14 residues.

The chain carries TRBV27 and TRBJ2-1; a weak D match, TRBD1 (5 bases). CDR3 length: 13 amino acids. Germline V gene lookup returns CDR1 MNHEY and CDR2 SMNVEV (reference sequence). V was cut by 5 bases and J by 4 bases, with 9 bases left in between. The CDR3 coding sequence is TGTGCCAGCAGTGCCGACAGATACAATGAGCAGTTCTTC. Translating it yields CASSADRYNEQFF.

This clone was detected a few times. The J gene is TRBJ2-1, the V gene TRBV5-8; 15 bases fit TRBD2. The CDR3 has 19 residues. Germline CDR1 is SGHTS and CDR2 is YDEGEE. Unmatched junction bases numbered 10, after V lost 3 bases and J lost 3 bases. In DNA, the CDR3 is TGTGCCAGCAGCTCCGGGACTAGCGGGAGGTCCAAGTTCTACAATGAGCAGTTCTTC. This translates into CASSSGTSGRSKFYNEQFF.

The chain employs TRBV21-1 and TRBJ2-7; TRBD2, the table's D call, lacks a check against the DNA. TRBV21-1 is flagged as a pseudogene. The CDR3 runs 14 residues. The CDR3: CASSKWASEYEQYF. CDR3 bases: TGTGCCAGCAGCAAATGGGCTAGCGAGTACGAGCAGTACTTC.

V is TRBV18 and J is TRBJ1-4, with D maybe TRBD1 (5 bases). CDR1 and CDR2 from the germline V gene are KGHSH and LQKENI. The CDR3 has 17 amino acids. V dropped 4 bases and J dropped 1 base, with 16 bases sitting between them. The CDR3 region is CASSRQQNRLTNEKLFF. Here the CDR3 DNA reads TGTGCCAGCTCACGGCAGCAGAACAGGCTAACTAATGAAAAACTGTTTTTT.

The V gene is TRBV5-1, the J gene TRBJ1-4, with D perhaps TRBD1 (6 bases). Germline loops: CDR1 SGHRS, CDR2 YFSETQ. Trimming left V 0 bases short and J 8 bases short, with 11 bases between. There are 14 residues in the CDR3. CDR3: CASSLVQGGEKLFF. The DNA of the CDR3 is TGCGCCAGCAGCTTGGTACAGGGCGGCGAAAAACTGTTTTTT.

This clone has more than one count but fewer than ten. For the CDR3, the DNA is TGTGCCAGCAGTTTTACGGGACAGAAAGGTTCACCCCTCCACTTT. Residues: CASSFTGQKGSPLHF. The rearrangement joins TRBV27 to TRBJ1-6; 7 positions agree with TRBD1. CDR1 and CDR2 (germline): MNHEY, SMNVEV (reference sequence). Unmatched junction bases numbered 8, after V lost 3 bases and J lost 9 bases. The CDR3 loop spans 15 amino acids.

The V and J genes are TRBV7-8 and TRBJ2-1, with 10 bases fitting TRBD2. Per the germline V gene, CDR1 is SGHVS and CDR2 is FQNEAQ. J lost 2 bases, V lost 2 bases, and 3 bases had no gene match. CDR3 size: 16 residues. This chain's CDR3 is CASSLTSGKPYNEQFF. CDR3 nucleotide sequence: TGTGCCAGCAGCTTAACTAGCGGGAAACCCTACAATGAGCAGTTCTTC.

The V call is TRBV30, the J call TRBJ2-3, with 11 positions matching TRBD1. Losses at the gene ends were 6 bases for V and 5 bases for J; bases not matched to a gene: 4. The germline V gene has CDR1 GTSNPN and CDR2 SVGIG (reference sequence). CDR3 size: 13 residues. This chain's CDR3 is CACRTGGEDTQYF. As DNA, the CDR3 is TGTGCCTGTAGGACAGGGGGCGAAGATACGCAGTATTTT.

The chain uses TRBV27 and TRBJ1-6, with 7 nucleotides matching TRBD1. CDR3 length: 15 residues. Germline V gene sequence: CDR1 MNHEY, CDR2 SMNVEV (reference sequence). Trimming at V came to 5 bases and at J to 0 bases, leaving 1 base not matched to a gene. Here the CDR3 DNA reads TGTGCCAGCAGTGGGGACAGCTCCTATAATTCACCCCTCCACTTT. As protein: CASSGDSSYNSPLHF.

CDR3 in DNA: TGTGCCAGTAGTAATTATCAGGGGGACATAAGTTTGAACACTGAAGCTTTCTTT. Translation gives CASSNYQGDISLNTEAFF. This chain uses TRBV19 with TRBJ1-1; the match to TRBD1 covers 7 bases. Unmatched junction bases numbered 14, after V lost 4 bases and J lost 0 bases. The CDR3 contains 18 residues. Germline CDR1 LNHDA, CDR2 SQIVND (reference sequence). The full variable domain, with the rest looked up from reference TRBV19 and TRBJ1-1, is DGGITQSPKYLFRKEGQNVTLSCEQNLNHDAMYWYRQDPGQGLRLIYYSQIVNDFQKGDIAEGYSVSREKKESFPLTVTSAQKNPTAFYLCASSNYQGDISLNTEAFFGQGTRLTVV.

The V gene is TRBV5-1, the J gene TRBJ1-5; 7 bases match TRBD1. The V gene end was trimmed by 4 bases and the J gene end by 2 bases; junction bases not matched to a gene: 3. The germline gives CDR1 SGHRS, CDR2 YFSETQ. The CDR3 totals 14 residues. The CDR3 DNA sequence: TGCGCCAGCAGCGAGGGGACAGGCAATCAGCCCCAGCATTTT. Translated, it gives CASSEGTGNQPQHF.

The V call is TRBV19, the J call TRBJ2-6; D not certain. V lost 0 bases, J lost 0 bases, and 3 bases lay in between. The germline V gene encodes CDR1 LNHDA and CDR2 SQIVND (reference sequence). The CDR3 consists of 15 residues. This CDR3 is CASSIDNSGANVLTF. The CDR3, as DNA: TGTGCCAGTAGTATAGACAACTCTGGGGCCAACGTCCTGACTTTC.

The CDR3 reads CASSGSSGSSHTGELFF. DNA for the CDR3: TGTGCCAGCAGTGGGAGTAGCGGGAGTTCGCACACCGGGGAGCTGTTTTTT. The genes are TRBV2 and TRBJ2-2; 9 positions match TRBD2. The CDR3 sequence is 17 residues long. Germline-derived CDR1 and CDR2 are SNHLY and FYNNEI. Losses at the gene ends were 4 bases for V and 3 bases for J; bases not matched to a gene: 9.

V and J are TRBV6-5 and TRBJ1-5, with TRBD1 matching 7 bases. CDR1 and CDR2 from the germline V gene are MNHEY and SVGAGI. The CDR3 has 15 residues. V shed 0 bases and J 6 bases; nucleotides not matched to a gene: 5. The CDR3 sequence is CASSYSYRGGQPQHF. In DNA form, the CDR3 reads TGTGCCAGCAGTTACTCCTACAGGGGCGGTCAGCCCCAGCATTTT.

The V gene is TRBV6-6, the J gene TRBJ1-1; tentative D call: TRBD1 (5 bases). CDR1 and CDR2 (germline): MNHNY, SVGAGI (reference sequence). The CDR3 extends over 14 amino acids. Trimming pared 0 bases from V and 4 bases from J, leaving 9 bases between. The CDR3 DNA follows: TGTGCCAGCAGTTACTCAACGGGGGGCACTGAAGCTTTCTTT. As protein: CASSYSTGGTEAFF.

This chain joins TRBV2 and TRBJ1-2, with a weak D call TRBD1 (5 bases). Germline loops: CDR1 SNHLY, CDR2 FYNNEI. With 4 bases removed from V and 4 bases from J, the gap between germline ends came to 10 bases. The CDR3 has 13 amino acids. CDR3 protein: CASSGAGGYGYTF. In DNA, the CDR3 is TGTGCCAGCAGTGGGGCGGGGGGCTATGGCTACACCTTC.

CDR3 sequence reads: CASSQDNGTSVHEQFF. The CDR3 bases are TGTGCCAGCAGCCAAGATAACGGGACTAGCGTCCATGAGCAGTTCTTC. The genes are TRBV3-1 (or the pseudogene TRBV3-2) and TRBJ2-1; 10 bases are shared with TRBD2. The CDR3 runs to 16 residues. Trimming at V came to 0 bases and at J to 8 bases, leaving 7 bases not matched to a gene. Per germline, CDR1 LGHDT and CDR2 YNNKEL (reference sequence).

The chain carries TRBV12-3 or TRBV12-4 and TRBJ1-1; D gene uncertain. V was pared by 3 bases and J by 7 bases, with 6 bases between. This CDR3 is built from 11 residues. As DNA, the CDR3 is TGTGCCAGCAGTTTCGGGGTTGAAGCTTTCTTT. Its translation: CASSFGVEAFF.

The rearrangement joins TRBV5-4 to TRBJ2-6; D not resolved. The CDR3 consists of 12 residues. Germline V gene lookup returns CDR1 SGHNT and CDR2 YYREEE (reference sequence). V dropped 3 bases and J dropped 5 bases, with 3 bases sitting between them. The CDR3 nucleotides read TGTGCCAGCAGCTCGTGGGCCAACGTCCTGACTTTC. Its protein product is CASSSWANVLTF.